Given below is one T cell receptor (beta chain) in context. Its specificity is unknown. The data stem from a study of T cell responses to AZD1222 COVID-19 vaccine. Study results and limitations: Seropositivity was recorded at baseline in only 6 or 7 AZD1222 recipients. Females made up more of the donors, who were largely white British, and clonal diversity may have come out too low. After the peak T cell response, and only then, were repertoires sampled.

This CDR3 has 14 residues. V was trimmed by 0 bases and J by 0 bases, leaving 3 bases between them. Germline-derived CDR1 and CDR2 are SGHKS and YYEKEE (reference sequence). The method was immunoSEQ multiplex PCR; TCRdb's version includes in-frame clones alone and lacks a portion of them. The data show about 140,000 clones, 85% to 95% seen once. Sequencing was performed on peripheral blood, taken on day 0 of MenACWY control vaccination. The source of this sequence is an adult in good health. The chain is built from TRBV5-5 and TRBJ1-4; D call uncertain. The CDR3 sequence: CASSLEATNEKLFF. The CDR3 DNA reads TGTGCCAGCAGCTTGGAGGCAACTAATGAAAAACTGTTTTTT.